Listed below are T cell receptor beta chains from one sample, sequenced in a study of blood T cell repertoires in COVID-19. Data came from immunoSEQ multiplex PCR; TCRdb stores just in-frame clones and leaves some out. Of about 160,000 clones detected, more than 75% appear once; the ten largest clones hold around 7%. The specimen sequenced was PBMCs or T cells enriched from blood (not recorded which). Source of these receptors: a woman aged 45-60 years who had recovered from COVID-19. The CDR3 runs from the conserved cysteine through the conserved F or W. Each record gives: V gene, clone size, D gene, J gene, CDR3 DNA, CDR3 protein. The D gene is left open where the match is weak. The size field is filled for only some rows; it gives once, few, many or a size class.

TRBV10-3	.	TRBD2	TRBJ2-5	TGTGCCATCAGAGGAGCTAGCGGGGCCCCGGGGGGAGAGACCCAGTACTTC	CAIRGASGAPGGETQYF
TRBV28	.	.	TRBJ1-5	TGTGCCAGCGGAACGACAGTTTATAGCAATCAGCCCCAGCATTTT	CASGTTVYSNQPQHF
TRBV11-3	.	TRBD1	TRBJ2-5	TGTGCCAGCAGCTCCCAGACAGGGGACCAAGAGACCCAGTACTTC	CASSSQTGDQETQYF
TRBV7-2	.	TRBD1	TRBJ1-1	TGTGCCAGCAGCTTAAGAAGGGGGCTGGGTACTGAAGCTTTCTTT	CASSLRRGLGTEAFF
TRBV7-3	.	.	TRBJ2-1	TGTGCCAGCAGCTTGGGCGGGGCAGGGAATGAGCAGTTCTTC	CASSLGGAGNEQFF
TRBV5-1	.	TRBD2	TRBJ2-3	TGCGCCAGCAGCTTGAGGCTAGCGGGGGATACGCAGTATTTT	CASSLRLAGDTQYF
TRBV19	.	.	TRBJ1-1	TGTGCCAGTAGTATAACGGGGGGCGCTGAAGCTTTCTTT	CASSITGGAEAFF
TRBV4-1	.	TRBD1	TRBJ1-6	TGCGCCAGCAGCCAACCGAGACAGGGGCCTAATTCACCCCTCCACTTT	CASSQPRQGPNSPLHF
TRBV14	.	TRBD2	TRBJ2-3	TGTGCCAGCAGCCAATCAGGGAAACTAGCGGCTAGCACAGATACGCAGTATTTT	CASSQSGKLAASTDTQYF
TRBV7-3	.	TRBD1	TRBJ2-3	TGTGCCAGCGGGACAGAGGGGGATACGCAGTATTTT	CASGTEGDTQYF
TRBV21-1	few	.	TRBJ2-7	TGTGCCAGCAGCAAAAGGCAGAGGAACGAGCAGTACTTC	CASSKRQRNEQYF
TRBV29-1	.	.	TRBJ1-1	TGCAGCGTTGCCCTGAGGGCAGGGGCCACTGAAGCTTTCTTT	CSVALRAGATEAFF
TRBV4-2	.	.	TRBJ1-2	TGTGCCAGCAGCCAAGCCCCAGGGGCAGGGGAGAGTGGCTACACCTTC	CASSQAPGAGESGYTF
TRBV6-5	few	TRBD1	TRBJ1-2	TGTGCCAGCAGTTATCGGGGGACAGGTATATCGGGCGGCTACACCTTC	CASSYRGTGISGGYTF
TRBV7-9	.	.	TRBJ1-1	TGTGCCAGCAGCTTAGCGGGGCGCAGGGACACTGAAGCTTTCTTT	CASSLAGRRDTEAFF
TRBV4-3	.	TRBD2	TRBJ2-1	TGCGCCAGCAGCCAAGGGAGAGCGGGGGCTTGGGTTGTCTTC	CASSQGRAGAWVVF
TRBV11-2	.	.	TRBJ2-3	TGTGCCAGCAGCAGATTTCTAGCGAGCACAGATACGCAGTATTTT	CASSRFLASTDTQYF
TRBV4-2	.	.	TRBJ2-3	TGTGCCAGCAGCCTTCAAGGCGAGGGGGGGATTCCGGATACGCAGTATTTT	CASSLQGEGGIPDTQYF
TRBV6-5	.	.	TRBJ1-6	TGTGCCAGCAGTTACTCGGCCGGGACGGGGGGTTCACCCCTCCACTTT	CASSYSAGTGGSPLHF
TRBV9	.	TRBD1	TRBJ1-1	TGTGCCAGCAGCGTAGCTGCAGGGGGGACTGAAGCTTTCTTT	CASSVAAGGTEAFF
TRBV5-4	.	.	TRBJ2-3	TGTGCCAGCAGCGTAGGAGCAGTTTCTAGCACAGATACGCAGTATTTT	CASSVGAVSSTDTQYF
TRBV19	.	.	TRBJ2-2	TGTGCCAGTAGTATAGGGCCTAACACCGGGGAGCTGTTTTTT	CASSIGPNTGELFF
TRBV12-5	.	.	TRBJ2-7	TGTGCTAGTGGTTCCAGAACCTACGAGCAGTACTTC	CASGSRTYEQYF
TRBV7-9	.	TRBD2	TRBJ2-7	TGTGCCAGCAGCAGTGGACTAGCGGGGTTTTCCTACGAGCAGTACTTC	CASSSGLAGFSYEQYF
TRBV19	.	TRBD1	TRBJ1-6	TGTGCCAGTAGTCTACAGGGGCGTAGAGGAATTTCACCCCTCCACTTT	CASSLQGRRGISPLHF
TRBV2	.	.	TRBJ1-5	TGTGCCAGCAGTATGGAGCGGGGGTCTACGGGCAATCAGCCCCAGCATTTT	CASSMERGSTGNQPQHF
TRBV9	.	.	TRBJ1-1	TGTGCCAGCAGCGTAGGTCCGGACCTCGGGAGGAGCAGGAACACTGAAGCTTTCTTT	CASSVGPDLGRSRNTEAFF
TRBV21-1	.	.	TRBJ1-1	TGTGCCAGCAGCAAAACGGGGACAGAGAACACTGAAGCTTTCTTT	CASSKTGTENTEAFF
TRBV4-3	.	.	TRBJ1-2	TGCGCCAGCAGCCAAGATCGGGTTACAGGAAGGGTGAATGGCTACACCTTC	CASSQDRVTGRVNGYTF
TRBV29-1	.	TRBD1	TRBJ1-2	TGCAGCGCCCACGAACCGGGACAGGGGGTTCTCTTC	CSAHEPGQGVLF
TRBV18	.	.	TRBJ2-7	TGTGCCAGCTCACCACCGTCCCCCTTAAACTACGAGCAGTACTTC	CASSPPSPLNYEQYF
TRBV7-9	.	.	TRBJ2-7	TGTGCCAGCAGGTCCACAGGGAATTCCTACGAGCAGTACTTC	CASRSTGNSYEQYF
TRBV7-2	.	.	TRBJ2-5	TGTGCCAGCAGCCGGGGGACCGAAGAGACCCAGTACTTC	CASSRGTEETQYF
TRBV18	.	.	TRBJ1-2	TGTGCCAGCTCAGCAGATTATGGCTACACCTTC	CASSADYGYTF
TRBV19	once	TRBD1	TRBJ1-6	TGTGCCAGTAAACAGGGGGGTAATTCACCCCTCCACTTT	CASKQGGNSPLHF
TRBV6-6	.	TRBD1	TRBJ1-6	TGTGCCAGCAGTCTAACAGGACAGGGGTTTTTCAAACTCTATAATTCACCCCTCCACTTT	CASSLTGQGFFKLYNSPLHF
TRBV6-5	once	.	TRBJ1-1	TGTGCCACCATATCTTCACAGGGCAGTAGGACTGAAGCTTTCTTT	CATISSQGSRTEAFF
TRBV9	.	TRBD2	TRBJ2-5	TGTGCCAGCAGCGTTTTCCCTAGCGGGGGCCCCCTCCAAGAGACCCAGTACTTC	CASSVFPSGGPLQETQYF
TRBV12-5	.	.	TRBJ2-2	TGTGCTAGTGGACCTCGTAATCGGTTAGACACCGGGGAGCTGTTTTTT	CASGPRNRLDTGELFF
TRBV6-2/TRBV6-3	.	TRBD1	TRBJ2-7	TGTGCCAGCAGTCCCCCGCCGGACAGGCGTGAGCAGTACTTC	CASSPPPDRREQYF